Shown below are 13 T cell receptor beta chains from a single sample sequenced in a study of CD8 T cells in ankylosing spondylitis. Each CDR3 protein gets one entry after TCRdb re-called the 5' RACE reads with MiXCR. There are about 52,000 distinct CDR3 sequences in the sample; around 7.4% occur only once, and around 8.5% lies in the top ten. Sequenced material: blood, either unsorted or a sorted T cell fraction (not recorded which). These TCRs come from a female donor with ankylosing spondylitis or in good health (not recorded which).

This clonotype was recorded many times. CDR3 sequence reads: CASSLVDAKETQYF. CDR3 bases: TGCGCCAGCAGCTTGGTGGACGCGAAAGAGACCCAGTACTTC. The chain combines TRBV5-1 with TRBJ2-5; no firm D call. V dropped 0 bases and J dropped 3 bases, with 9 bases sitting between them. CDR3 length equals 14 residues. From germline, CDR1 is SGHRS and CDR2 YFSETQ.

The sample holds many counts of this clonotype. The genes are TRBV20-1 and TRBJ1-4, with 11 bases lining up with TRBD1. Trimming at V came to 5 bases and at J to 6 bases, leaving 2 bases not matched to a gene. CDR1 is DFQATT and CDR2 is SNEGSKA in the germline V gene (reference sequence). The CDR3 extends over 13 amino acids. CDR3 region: CSARTGGHEKLFF. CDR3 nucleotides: TGCAGTGCTCGGACAGGGGGCCATGAAAAACTGTTTTTT.

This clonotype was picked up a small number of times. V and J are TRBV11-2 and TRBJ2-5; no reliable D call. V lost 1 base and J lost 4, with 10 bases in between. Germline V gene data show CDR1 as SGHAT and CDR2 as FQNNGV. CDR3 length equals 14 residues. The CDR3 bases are TGTGCCAGCAGCTTAGTTGTGGTAGGAGAGACCCAGTACTTC. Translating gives CASSLVVVGETQYF.

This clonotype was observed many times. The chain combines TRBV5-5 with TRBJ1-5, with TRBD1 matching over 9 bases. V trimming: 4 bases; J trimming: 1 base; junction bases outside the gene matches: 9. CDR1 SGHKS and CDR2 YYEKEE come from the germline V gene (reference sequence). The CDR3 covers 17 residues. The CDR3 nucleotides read TGTGCCAGCAGCCCTATGGGACAGGGACAAAGCAATCAGCCCCAGCATTTT. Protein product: CASSPMGQGQSNQPQHF.

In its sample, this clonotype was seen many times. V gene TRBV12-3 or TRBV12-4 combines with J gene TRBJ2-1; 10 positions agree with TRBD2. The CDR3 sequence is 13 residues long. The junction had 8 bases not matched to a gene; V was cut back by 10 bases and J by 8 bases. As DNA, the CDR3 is TGTGCCACCAAGCGGGGGGGCGTCCATGAGCAGTTCTTC. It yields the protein CATKRGGVHEQFF.

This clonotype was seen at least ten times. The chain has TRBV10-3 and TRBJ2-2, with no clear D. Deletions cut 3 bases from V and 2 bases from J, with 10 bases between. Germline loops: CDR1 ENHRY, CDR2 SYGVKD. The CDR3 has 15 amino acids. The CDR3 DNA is TGTGCCATCAGTGATATAAGGGCCAACACCGGGGAGCTGTTTTTT. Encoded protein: CAISDIRANTGELFF.

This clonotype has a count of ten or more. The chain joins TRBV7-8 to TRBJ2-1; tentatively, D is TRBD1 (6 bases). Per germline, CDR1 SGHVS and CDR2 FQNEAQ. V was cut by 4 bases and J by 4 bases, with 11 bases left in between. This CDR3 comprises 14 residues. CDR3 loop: CASSSDGQYNEQFF. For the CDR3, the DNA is TGTGCCAGCAGCTCCGACGGACAGTACAATGAGCAGTTCTTC.

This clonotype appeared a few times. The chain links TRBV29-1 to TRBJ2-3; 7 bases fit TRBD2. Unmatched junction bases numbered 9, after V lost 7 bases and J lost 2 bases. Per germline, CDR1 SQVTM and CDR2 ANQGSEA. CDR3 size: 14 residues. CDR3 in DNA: TGCAGCGGTCTAGGACTAGAGGACACAGATACGCAGTATTTT. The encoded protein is CSGLGLEDTDTQYF.

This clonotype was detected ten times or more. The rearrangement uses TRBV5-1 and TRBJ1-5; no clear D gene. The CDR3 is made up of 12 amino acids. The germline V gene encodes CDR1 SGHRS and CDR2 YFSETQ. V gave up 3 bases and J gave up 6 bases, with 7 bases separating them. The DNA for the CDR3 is TGCGCCAGCAGCTCCGAGGGTCAGCCCCAGCATTTT. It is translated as CASSSEGQPQHF. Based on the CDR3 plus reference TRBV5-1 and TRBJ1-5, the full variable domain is KAGVTQTPRYLIKTRGQQVTLSCSPISGHRSVSWYQQTPGQGLQFLFEYFSETQRNKGNFPGRFSGRQFSNSRSEMNVSTLELGDSALYLCASSSEGQPQHFGDGTRLSIL.

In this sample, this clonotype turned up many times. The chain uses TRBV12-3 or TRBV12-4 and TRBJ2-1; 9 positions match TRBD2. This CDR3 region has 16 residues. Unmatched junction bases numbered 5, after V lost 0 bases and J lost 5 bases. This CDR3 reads CASSLATSGHNNEQFF. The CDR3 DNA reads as TGTGCCAGCAGTTTAGCGACTAGCGGACATAACAATGAGCAGTTCTTC.

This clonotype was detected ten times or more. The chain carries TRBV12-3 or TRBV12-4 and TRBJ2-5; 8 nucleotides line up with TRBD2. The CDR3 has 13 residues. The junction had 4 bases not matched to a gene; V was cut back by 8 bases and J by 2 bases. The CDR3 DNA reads TGTGCCAGCCGGACTAGCCCACAAGAGACCCAGTACTTC. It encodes CASRTSPQETQYF.

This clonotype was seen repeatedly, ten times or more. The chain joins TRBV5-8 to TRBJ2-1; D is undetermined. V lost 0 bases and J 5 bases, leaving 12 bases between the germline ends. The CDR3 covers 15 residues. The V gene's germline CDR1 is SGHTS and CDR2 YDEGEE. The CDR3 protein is CASSLGTRIDNEQFF. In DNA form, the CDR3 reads TGTGCCAGCAGCTTGGGGACGAGGATAGACAATGAGCAGTTCTTC.

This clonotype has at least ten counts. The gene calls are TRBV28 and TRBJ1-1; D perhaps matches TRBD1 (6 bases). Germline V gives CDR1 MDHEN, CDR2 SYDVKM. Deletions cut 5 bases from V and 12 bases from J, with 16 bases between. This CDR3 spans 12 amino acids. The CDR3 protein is CASSPSTTGTFF. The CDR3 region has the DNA TGTGCCAGCAGTCCATCAACGACAGGCACTTTCTTT.